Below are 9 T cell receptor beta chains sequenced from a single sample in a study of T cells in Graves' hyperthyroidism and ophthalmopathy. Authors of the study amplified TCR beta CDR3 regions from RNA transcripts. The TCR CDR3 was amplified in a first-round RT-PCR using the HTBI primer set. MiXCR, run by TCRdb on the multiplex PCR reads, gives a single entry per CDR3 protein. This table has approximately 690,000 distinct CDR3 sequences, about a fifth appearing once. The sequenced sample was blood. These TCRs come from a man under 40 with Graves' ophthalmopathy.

The CDR3 loop reads CAWTGTYLNEQFF. For the CDR3, the DNA is TGTGCCTGGACCGGGACATATCTCAATGAGCAGTTCTTC. J is TRBJ2-1 and V is TRBV30; D is possibly TRBD1 (6 bases). The CDR3 totals 13 residues. Germline-derived CDR1 and CDR2 are GTSNPN and SVGIG (reference sequence). With 4 bases removed from V and 6 bases from J, the gap between germline ends came to 13 bases.

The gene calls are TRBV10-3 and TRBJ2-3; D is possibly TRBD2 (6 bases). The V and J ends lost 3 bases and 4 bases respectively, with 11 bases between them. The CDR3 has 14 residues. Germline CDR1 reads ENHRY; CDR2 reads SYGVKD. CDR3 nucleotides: TGTGCCATCAGTGAACAAGCGGGTGCAGATACGCAGTATTTT. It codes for CAISEQAGADTQYF.

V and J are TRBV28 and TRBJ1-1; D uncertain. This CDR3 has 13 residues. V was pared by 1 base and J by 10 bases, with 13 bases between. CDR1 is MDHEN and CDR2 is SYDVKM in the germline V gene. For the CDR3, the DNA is TGTGCCAGCAGTTTATCCGGGTTTTCTTCAGCTTTCTTT. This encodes CASSLSGFSSAFF. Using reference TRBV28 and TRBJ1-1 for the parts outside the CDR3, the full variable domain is DVKVTQSSRYLVKRTGEKVFLECVQDMDHENMFWYRQDPGLGLRLIYFSYDVKMKEKGDIPEGYSVSREKKERFSLILESASTNQTSMYLCASSLSGFSSAFFGQGTRLTVV.

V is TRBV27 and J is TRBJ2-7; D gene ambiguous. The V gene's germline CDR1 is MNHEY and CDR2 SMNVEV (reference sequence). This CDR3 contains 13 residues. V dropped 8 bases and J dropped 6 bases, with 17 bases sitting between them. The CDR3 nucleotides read TGTGCCAGCGCTTCAACCGTCGGCGGCGAGCAGTACTTC. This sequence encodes CASASTVGGEQYF.

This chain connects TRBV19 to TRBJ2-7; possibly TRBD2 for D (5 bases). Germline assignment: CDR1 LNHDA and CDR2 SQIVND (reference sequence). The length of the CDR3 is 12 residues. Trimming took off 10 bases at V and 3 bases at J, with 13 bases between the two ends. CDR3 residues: CATRTPDYEQYF. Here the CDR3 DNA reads TGTGCCACCCGGACTCCCGACTACGAGCAGTACTTC.

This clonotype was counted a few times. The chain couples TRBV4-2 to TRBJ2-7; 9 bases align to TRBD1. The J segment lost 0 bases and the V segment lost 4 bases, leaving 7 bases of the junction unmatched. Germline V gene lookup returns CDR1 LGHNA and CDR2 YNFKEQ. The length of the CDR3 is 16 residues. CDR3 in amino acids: CASSRGQGTDSYEQYF. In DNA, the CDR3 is TGTGCCAGCAGCCGCGGACAGGGGACCGACTCCTACGAGCAGTACTTC.

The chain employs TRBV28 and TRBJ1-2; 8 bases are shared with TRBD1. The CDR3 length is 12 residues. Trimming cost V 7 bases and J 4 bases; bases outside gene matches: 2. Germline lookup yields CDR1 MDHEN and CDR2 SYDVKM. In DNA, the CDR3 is TGTGCCAGCATAACAGGGGGCTATGGCTACACCTTC. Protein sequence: CASITGGYGYTF.

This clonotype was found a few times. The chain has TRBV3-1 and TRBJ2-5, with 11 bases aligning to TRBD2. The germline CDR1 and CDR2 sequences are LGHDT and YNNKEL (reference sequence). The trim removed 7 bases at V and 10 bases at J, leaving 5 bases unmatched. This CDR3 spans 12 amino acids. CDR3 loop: CASNLSGRDQYF. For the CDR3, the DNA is TGTGCCAGCAACCTTAGCGGGAGGGACCAGTACTTC.

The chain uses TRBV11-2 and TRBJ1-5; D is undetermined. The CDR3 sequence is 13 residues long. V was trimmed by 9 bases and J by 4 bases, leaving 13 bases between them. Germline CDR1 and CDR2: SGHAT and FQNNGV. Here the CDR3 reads CASTAWRNQPQHF. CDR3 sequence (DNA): TGTGCCAGTACTGCGTGGAGGAATCAGCCCCAGCATTTT.